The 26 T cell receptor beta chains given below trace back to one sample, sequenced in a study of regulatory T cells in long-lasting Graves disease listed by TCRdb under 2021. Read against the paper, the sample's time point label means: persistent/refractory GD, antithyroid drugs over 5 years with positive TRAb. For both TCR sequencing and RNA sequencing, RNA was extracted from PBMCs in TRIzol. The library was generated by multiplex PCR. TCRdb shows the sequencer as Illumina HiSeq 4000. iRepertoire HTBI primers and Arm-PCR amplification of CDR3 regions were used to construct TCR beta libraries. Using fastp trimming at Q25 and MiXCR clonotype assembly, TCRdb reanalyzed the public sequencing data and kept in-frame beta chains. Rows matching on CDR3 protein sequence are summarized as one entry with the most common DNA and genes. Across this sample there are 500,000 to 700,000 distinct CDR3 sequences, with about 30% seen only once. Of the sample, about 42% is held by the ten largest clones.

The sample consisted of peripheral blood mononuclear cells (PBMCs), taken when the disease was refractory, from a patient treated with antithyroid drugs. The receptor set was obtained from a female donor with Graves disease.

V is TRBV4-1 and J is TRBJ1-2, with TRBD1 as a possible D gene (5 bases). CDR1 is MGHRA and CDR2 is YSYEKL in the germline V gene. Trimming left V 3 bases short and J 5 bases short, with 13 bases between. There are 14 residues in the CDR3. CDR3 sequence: CASSQSTGTYGYTF. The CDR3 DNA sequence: TGCGCCAGCAGCCAGTCTACAGGCACTTATGGCTACACCTTC.

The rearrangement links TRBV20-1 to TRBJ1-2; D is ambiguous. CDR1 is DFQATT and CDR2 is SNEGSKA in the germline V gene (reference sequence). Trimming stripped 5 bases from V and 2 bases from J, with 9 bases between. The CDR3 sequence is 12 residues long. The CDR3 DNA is TGCAGTGCTTACGACAACAACTATGGCTACACCTTC. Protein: CSAYDNNYGYTF.

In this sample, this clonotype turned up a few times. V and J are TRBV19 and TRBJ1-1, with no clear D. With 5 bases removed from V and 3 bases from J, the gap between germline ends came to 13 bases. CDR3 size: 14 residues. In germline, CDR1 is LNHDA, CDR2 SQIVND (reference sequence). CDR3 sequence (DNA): TGTGCCAGTAGTGGACCCTTTAAGGACACTGAAGCTTTCTTT. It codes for CASSGPFKDTEAFF. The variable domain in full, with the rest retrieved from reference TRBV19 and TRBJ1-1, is DGGITQSPKYLFRKEGQNVTLSCEQNLNHDAMYWYRQDPGQGLRLIYYSQIVNDFQKGDIAEGYSVSREKKESFPLTVTSAQKNPTAFYLCASSGPFKDTEAFFGQGTRLTVV.

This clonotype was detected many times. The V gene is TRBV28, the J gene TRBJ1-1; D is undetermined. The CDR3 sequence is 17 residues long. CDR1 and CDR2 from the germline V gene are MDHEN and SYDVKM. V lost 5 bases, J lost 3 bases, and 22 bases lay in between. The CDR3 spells CASSPKKFRPADTEAFF. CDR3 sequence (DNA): TGTGCCAGCAGTCCCAAAAAATTTCGCCCGGCGGACACTGAAGCTTTCTTT.

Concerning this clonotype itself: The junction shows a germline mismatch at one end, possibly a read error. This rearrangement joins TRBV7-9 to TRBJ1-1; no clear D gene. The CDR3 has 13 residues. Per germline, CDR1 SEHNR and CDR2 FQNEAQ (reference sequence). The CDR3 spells CASRLARDTEAFF. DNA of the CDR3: TGTGCCAGCAGATTAGCGAGGGACACTGAAGCTTTCTTT.

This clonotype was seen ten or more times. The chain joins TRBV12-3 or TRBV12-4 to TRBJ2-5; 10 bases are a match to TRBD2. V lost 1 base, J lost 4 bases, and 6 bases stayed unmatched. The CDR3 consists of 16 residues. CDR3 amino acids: CASSLGPSGSGETQYF. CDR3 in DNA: TGTGCCAGCAGTTTAGGTCCTAGCGGGAGCGGAGAGACCCAGTACTTC.

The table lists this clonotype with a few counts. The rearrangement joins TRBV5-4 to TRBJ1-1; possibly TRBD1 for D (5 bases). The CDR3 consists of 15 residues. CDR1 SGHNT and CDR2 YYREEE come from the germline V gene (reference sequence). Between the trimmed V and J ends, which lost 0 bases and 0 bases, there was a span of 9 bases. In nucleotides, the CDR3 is TGTGCCAGCAGCTTGGACCGGGACCTGAACACTGAAGCTTTCTTT. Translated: CASSLDRDLNTEAFF. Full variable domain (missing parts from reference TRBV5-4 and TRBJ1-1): ETGVTQSPTHLIKTRGQQVTLRCSSQSGHNTVSWYQQALGQGPQFIFQYYREEENGRGNFPPRFSGLQFPNYSSELNVNALELDDSALYLCASSLDRDLNTEAFFGQGTRLTVV.

The CDR3 sequence: CSARDRGAGYGYTF. The CDR3 DNA is TGCAGTGCTAGAGATCGGGGGGCTGGCTATGGCTACACCTTC. V and J are TRBV20-1 and TRBJ1-2; D possibly corresponds to TRBD1 (6 bases). CDR3 length: 14 amino acids. Germline V gene sequence: CDR1 DFQATT, CDR2 SNEGSKA (reference sequence). The germline V and J ends were trimmed by 0 bases and 4 bases, with 12 bases remaining between them.

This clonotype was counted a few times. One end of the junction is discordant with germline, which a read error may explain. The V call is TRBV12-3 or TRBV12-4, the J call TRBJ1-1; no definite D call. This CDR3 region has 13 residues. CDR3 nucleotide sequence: TGTACCAGCAGCCTCAAAGTGAACACTGAAGCTTTCTTT. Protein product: CTSSLKVNTEAFF.

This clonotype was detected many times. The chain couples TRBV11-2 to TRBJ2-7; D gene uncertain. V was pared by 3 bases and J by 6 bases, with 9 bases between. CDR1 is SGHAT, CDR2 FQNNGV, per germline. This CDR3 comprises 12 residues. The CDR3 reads CASSLALAEQYF. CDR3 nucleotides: TGTGCCAGCAGCTTGGCTTTGGCCGAGCAGTACTTC.

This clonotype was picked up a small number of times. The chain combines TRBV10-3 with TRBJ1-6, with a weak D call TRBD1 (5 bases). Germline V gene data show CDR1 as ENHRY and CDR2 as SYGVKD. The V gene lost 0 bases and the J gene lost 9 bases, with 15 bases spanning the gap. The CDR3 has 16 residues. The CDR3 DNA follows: TGTGCCATCAGTGAGTCGAGTGTAGGGGAGTTTTCACCCCTCCACTTT. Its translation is CAISESSVGEFSPLHF.

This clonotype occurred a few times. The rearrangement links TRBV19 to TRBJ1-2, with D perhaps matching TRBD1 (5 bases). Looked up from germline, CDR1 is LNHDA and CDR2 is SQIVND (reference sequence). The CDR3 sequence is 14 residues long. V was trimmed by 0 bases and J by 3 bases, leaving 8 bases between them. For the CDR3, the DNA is TGTGCCAGTAGTATAGATGGGACGGACTATGGCTACACCTTC. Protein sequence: CASSIDGTDYGYTF.

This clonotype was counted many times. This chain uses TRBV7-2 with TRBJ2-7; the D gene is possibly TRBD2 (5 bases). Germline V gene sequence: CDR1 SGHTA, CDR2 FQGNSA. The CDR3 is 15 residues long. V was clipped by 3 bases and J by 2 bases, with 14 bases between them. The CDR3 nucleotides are TGTGCCAGCAGCTTGGTCTCGGACGGGGCCTACGAGCAGTACTTC. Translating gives CASSLVSDGAYEQYF.

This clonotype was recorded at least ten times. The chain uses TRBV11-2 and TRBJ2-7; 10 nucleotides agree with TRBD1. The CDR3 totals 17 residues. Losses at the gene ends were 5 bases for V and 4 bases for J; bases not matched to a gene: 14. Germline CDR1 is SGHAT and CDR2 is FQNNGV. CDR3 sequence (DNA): TGTGCCAGCAGCCCAGGGAGAGGGGGACAGGGGTCTTACGAGCAGTACTTC. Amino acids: CASSPGRGGQGSYEQYF.

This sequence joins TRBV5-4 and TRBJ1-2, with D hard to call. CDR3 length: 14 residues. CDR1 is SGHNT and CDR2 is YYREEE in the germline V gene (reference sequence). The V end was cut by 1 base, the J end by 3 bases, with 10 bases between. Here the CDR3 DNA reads TGTGCCAGCAGCTTGTGGGGTGGTGACTATGGCTACACCTTC. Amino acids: CASSLWGGDYGYTF.

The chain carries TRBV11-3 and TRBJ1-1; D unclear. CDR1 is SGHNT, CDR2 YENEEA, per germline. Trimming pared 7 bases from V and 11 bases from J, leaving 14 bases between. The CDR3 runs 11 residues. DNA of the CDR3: TGTGCCAGCACCCTAAGGGTCAGTGCTTTCTTT. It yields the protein CASTLRVSAFF.

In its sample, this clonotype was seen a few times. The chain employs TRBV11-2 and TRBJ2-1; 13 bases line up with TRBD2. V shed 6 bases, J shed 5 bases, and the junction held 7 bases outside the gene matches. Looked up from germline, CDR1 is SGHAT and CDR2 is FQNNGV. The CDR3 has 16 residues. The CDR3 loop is CASSSTGTSGDNEQFF. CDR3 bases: TGTGCCAGCAGTTCGACGGGGACTAGCGGGGACAATGAGCAGTTCTTC.

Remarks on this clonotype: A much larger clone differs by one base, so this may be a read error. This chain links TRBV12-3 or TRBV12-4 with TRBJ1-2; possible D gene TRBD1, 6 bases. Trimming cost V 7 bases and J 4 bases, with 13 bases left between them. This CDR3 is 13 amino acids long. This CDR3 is CASKHRAGYGYTF. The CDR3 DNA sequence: TGTGCCAGCAAACACAGGGCGGGCTATGGCTACACCTTC.

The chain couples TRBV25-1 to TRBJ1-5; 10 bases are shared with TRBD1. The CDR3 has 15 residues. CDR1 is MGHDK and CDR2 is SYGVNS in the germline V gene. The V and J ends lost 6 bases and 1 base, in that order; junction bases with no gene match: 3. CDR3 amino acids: CASRGQGESNQPQHF. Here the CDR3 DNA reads TGTGCCAGCAGAGGACAGGGGGAGAGCAATCAGCCCCAGCATTTT.

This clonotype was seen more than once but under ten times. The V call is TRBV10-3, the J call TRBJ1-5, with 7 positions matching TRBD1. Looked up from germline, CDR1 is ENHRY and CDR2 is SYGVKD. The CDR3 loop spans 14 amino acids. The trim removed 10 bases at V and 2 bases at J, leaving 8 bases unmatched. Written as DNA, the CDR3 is TGTGCCACCCAGGGGGGGGGTGGCAATCAGCCCCAGCATTTT. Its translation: CATQGGGGNQPQHF.

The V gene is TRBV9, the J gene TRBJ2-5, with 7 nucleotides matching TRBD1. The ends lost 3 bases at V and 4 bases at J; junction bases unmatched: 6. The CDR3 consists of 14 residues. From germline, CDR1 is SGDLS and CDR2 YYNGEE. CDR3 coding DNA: TGTGCCAGCAGCGGCACAGGGGCATTAGAGACCCAGTACTTC. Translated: CASSGTGALETQYF.

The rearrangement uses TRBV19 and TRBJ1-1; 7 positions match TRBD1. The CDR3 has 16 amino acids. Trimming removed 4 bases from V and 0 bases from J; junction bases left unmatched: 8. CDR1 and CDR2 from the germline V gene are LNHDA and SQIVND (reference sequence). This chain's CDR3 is CASSTDRASLNTEAFF. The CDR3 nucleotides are TGTGCCAGTAGTACAGACAGGGCCTCCTTGAACACTGAAGCTTTCTTT.

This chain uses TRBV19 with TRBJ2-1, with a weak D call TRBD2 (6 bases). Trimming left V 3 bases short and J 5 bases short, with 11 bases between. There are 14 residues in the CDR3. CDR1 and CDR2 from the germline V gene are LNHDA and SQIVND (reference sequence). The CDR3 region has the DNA TGTGCCAGTAGTATTACTAGCTTTAACAATGAGCAGTTCTTC. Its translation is CASSITSFNNEQFF.

Written as DNA, the CDR3 is TGTGCCAGCAGCCCCACTCAGGGGGCTAGGAACACTGAAGCTTTCTTT. It is translated as CASSPTQGARNTEAFF. The chain carries TRBV9 and TRBJ1-1; 8 bases match TRBD1. CDR1 is SGDLS, CDR2 YYNGEE, per germline. Trimming cost V 4 bases and J 1 base; bases outside gene matches: 9. The CDR3 runs to 16 residues.

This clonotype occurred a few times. CDR3 loop: CASSVGDSRNTEAFF. CDR3 sequence (DNA): TGTGCCAGCAGCGTAGGGGACAGCCGAAACACTGAAGCTTTCTTT. The chain is built from TRBV9 and TRBJ1-1; 7 bases fit TRBD1. Trimming removed 0 bases from V and 2 bases from J; junction bases left unmatched: 4. The germline CDR1 and CDR2 sequences are SGDLS and YYNGEE. The CDR3 extends over 15 amino acids.

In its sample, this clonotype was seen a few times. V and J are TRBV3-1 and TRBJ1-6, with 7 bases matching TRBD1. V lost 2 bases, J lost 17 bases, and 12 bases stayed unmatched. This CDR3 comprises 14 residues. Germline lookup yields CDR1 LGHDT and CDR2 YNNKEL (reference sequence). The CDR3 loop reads CASSQRGQRPRFHF. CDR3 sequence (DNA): TGTGCCAGCAGCCAACGGGGACAGCGGCCACGGTTCCACTTT.